The rows below give T cell receptor beta chains drawn from one sample of a study of blood T cell repertoires in COVID-19. The repertoire was sequenced with immunoSEQ multiplex PCR; TCRdb's copy has only in-frame clones and lacks some. The data hold a few hundred thousand clones, with roughly 84% observed a single time. Sample: peripheral blood. The receptors derive from a man in his fifties with active or convalescent COVID-19. The conserved cysteine and the conserved F or W are not part of the CDR3 here. A D gene is named only where the DNA matches it firmly.

v_gene: TRBV5-5; d_gene: TRBD2; j_gene: TRBJ2-3; CDR3aa: AVSSGATDTQY
v_gene: TRBV28; d_gene: .; j_gene: TRBJ1-2; CDR3aa: ASSPHDRFYGYT
v_gene: TRBV5-1; d_gene: TRBD1; j_gene: TRBJ1-2; CDR3aa: ASSPLTGFNGYT
v_gene: TRBV7-9; d_gene: .; j_gene: TRBJ1-6; CDR3aa: ASSTVTGRASPLH
v_gene: TRBV4-3; d_gene: .; j_gene: TRBJ1-5; CDR3aa: ASSQDRGGPQH
v_gene: TRBV5-1; d_gene: .; j_gene: TRBJ2-1; CDR3aa: ASSPQGKDEQF
v_gene: TRBV6-5; d_gene: .; j_gene: TRBJ2-2; CDR3aa: ASSLTANTGELF
v_gene: TRBV15; d_gene: .; j_gene: TRBJ2-5; CDR3aa: ATSRGGVPGTADETGETQY
v_gene: TRBV15; d_gene: .; j_gene: TRBJ1-2; CDR3aa: ATSSRDKHYGYT
v_gene: TRBV30; d_gene: .; j_gene: TRBJ2-7; CDR3aa: AWKRDLSYEQY
v_gene: TRBV5-3; d_gene: .; j_gene: TRBJ1-6; CDR3aa: ARSSQGNNSPLH
v_gene: TRBV19; d_gene: TRBD2; j_gene: TRBJ2-3; CDR3aa: ASSIWGLATDTQY
v_gene: TRBV19; d_gene: TRBD2; j_gene: TRBJ2-1; CDR3aa: ASSVFPGLAGAGNEQF
v_gene: TRBV5-4; d_gene: TRBD1; j_gene: TRBJ2-5; CDR3aa: ASSPAGRGRETQY
v_gene: TRBV4-2; d_gene: .; j_gene: TRBJ2-1; CDR3aa: ASSRGSYNEQF
v_gene: TRBV21-1; d_gene: .; j_gene: TRBJ2-1; CDR3aa: ASSEREGLPNEQF